The 28 T cell receptor beta chains below all came from one sample that was sequenced in a study of blood T cell repertoires in COVID-19. Assay: immunoSEQ multiplex PCR; the TCRdb copy retains only in-frame clones and omits some. Among roughly 410,000 clones listed, around 87% were seen once. Sequences were obtained from peripheral blood. The source is a woman aged 55 to 70 with COVID-19, enrolled during active disease.

V is TRBV6-1 and J is TRBJ2-1; 10 positions agree with TRBD2. Germline trimming cut 0 bases from V and 8 bases from J; bases unmatched to any gene: 7. The CDR3 is 16 residues long. The V gene's germline CDR1 is MNHNS and CDR2 SASEGT. CDR3 in amino acids: CASSEASGGALDEQFF. CDR3 nucleotide sequence: TGTGCCAGCAGTGAAGCAAGCGGGGGGGCCCTGGATGAGCAGTTCTTC.

The V gene is TRBV7-3, the J gene TRBJ1-1; D uncertain. This CDR3 region has 15 residues. Germline CDR1 SGHTA, CDR2 FQGTGA. V was trimmed by 5 bases and J by 1 base, leaving 14 bases between them. For the CDR3, the DNA is TGTGCCAGCAGCCCGAGTCGGCGGGAGAACACTGAAGCTTTCTTT. This gives the protein CASSPSRRENTEAFF. Using reference TRBV7-3 and TRBJ1-1 for the parts outside the CDR3, the full variable domain is GAGVSQTPSNKVTEKGKYVELRCDPISGHTALYWYRQSLGQGPEFLIYFQGTGAADDSGLPNDRFFAVRPEGSVSTLKIQRTERGDSAVYLCASSPSRRENTEAFFGQGTRLTVV.

CDR3 sequence reads: CASNTYRAGGNQPQHF. As DNA, the CDR3 is TGTGCCAGCAACACTTATAGGGCAGGGGGCAATCAGCCCCAGCATTTT. J is TRBJ1-5 and V is TRBV7-6, with a tentative D call TRBD1 (6 bases). The germline V gene encodes CDR1 SGHVS and CDR2 FNYEAQ. The CDR3 is 16 residues long. Trimming took off 7 bases at V and 2 bases at J, with 18 bases between the two ends.

The CDR3 protein is CASSQRFGQYGYTF. The DNA of the CDR3 is TGTGCCAGCAGCCAACGCTTTGGGCAATATGGCTACACCTTC. The chain recombines TRBV3-1 (or the pseudogene TRBV3-2) with TRBJ1-2; D gene uncertain. Germline V gene lookup returns CDR1 LGHDT and CDR2 YNNKEL (reference sequence). The ends were cut back, 2 bases at V and 5 bases at J, with 12 bases in the middle. This CDR3 region has 14 residues.

V gene TRBV18 combines with J gene TRBJ1-1; 7 positions agree with TRBD1. CDR1 is KGHSH and CDR2 is LQKENI in the germline V gene. The J segment lost 8 bases and the V segment lost 5 bases, leaving 8 bases of the junction unmatched. This CDR3 is 13 amino acids long. CDR3 sequence (DNA): TGTGCCAGCTCATCAGGGACAGCGCAAGAAGCTTTCTTT. Protein sequence: CASSSGTAQEAFF.

The J gene is TRBJ1-1, the V gene TRBV5-1; D is undetermined. CDR1 and CDR2 (germline): SGHRS, YFSETQ. V was cut by 4 bases and J by 0 bases, with 10 bases left in between. This CDR3 has 14 residues. The DNA of the CDR3 is TGCGCCAGCAGCGTAGAGGAAATGAACACTGAAGCTTTCTTT. It translates to CASSVEEMNTEAFF.

This clone was picked up one time. J is TRBJ1-2 and V is TRBV27, with D perhaps TRBD1 (6 bases). Germline CDR1 is MNHEY and CDR2 is SMNVEV (reference sequence). The length of the CDR3 is 15 residues. V lost 3 bases and J 7 bases, leaving 18 bases between the germline ends. The CDR3 nucleotides read TGTGCCAGCAGTTTTGGGGGCCACACCTCGTTTGGCTACACCTTC. Translation gives CASSFGGHTSFGYTF.

The chain has TRBV30 and TRBJ1-4; TRBD1 might be the D (5 bases). The germline V gene encodes CDR1 GTSNPN and CDR2 SVGIG (reference sequence). Trimming removed 5 bases from V and 8 bases from J, with 15 bases in between. This CDR3 spans 13 amino acids. The CDR3 sequence: CAWGKGSWEKLFF. The DNA of the CDR3 is TGTGCCTGGGGGAAGGGGTCTTGGGAAAAACTGTTTTTT.

The rearrangement joins TRBV6-5 to TRBJ1-2; D gene uncertain. The CDR3 spans 14 residues. V shed 6 bases and J shed 4 bases, with 15 bases lying between them. CDR1 and CDR2 (germline): MNHEY, SVGAGI. CDR3 amino acids: CASSQARASYGYTF. The CDR3 DNA sequence: TGTGCCAGCAGCCAAGCAAGAGCCTCCTATGGCTACACCTTC.

The chain uses TRBV4-2 and TRBJ2-4, with 8 bases lining up with TRBD2. V lost 3 bases and J lost 0; bases outside the gene matches: 7. Germline values: CDR1 LGHNA, CDR2 YNFKEQ. The CDR3 loop spans 17 amino acids. CDR3 nucleotide sequence: TGTGCCAGCAGCCAGGACGGACTAGCTGTAGCCAAAAACATTCAGTACTTC. It yields the protein CASSQDGLAVAKNIQYF.

The genes are TRBV15 and TRBJ2-1; 16 nucleotides line up with TRBD2. J gave up 4 bases and V 3 bases, and 9 bases lay outside the gene matches. The germline gives CDR1 LNHNV, CDR2 YYDKDF (reference sequence). CDR3 length: 19 amino acids. The CDR3 region is CATSSFTGTSGGVYNEQFF. The CDR3 DNA reads as TGTGCCACCAGCAGCTTTACCGGGACTAGCGGGGGGGTGTACAATGAGCAGTTCTTC.

For this clone: The sample contains more than one DNA sequence encoding this CDR3. The chain combines TRBV2 with TRBJ2-3, with D maybe TRBD1 (6 bases). Trimming took off 6 bases at V and 2 bases at J, with 9 bases between the two ends. CDR3 length: 13 residues. The V gene's germline CDR1 is SNHLY and CDR2 FYNNEI. The CDR3 reads CASRYRVTDTQYF. CDR3 nucleotides: TGTGCCAGCAGGTACAGGGTCACAGATACGCAGTATTTT. Full variable domain (remainder filled in from reference TRBV2 and TRBJ2-3): EPEVTQTPSHQVTQMGQEVILRCVPISNHLYFYWYRQILGQKVEFLVSFYNNEISEKSEIFDDQFSVERPDGSNFTLKIRSTKLEDSAMYFCASRYRVTDTQYFGPGTRLTVL.

The genes are TRBV11-3 and TRBJ2-7, with 10 bases matching TRBD1. The trim removed 4 bases at V and 3 bases at J, leaving 6 bases unmatched. The CDR3 totals 15 residues. CDR1 SGHNT and CDR2 YENEEA come from the germline V gene. CDR3 nucleotides: TGTGCCAGCAGCTCCGCCCGGGACAGGGGCTACGAGCAGTACTTC. This codes for CASSSARDRGYEQYF.

The chain joins TRBV6-5 to TRBJ1-6; tentatively, D is TRBD1 (5 bases). V was shortened by 10 bases and J by 8 bases, with 12 bases between the two germline ends. The germline V gene has CDR1 MNHEY and CDR2 SVGAGI. The CDR3 is 12 residues long. The CDR3 sequence: CATGVRHSPLHF. The CDR3 nucleotides are TGTGCCACGGGGGTCCGTCATTCACCCCTCCACTTT.

This chain connects TRBV3-1 (or the pseudogene TRBV3-2) to TRBJ1-1; D not resolved. Germline V lookup: CDR1 LGHDT, CDR2 YNNKEL (reference sequence). The CDR3 is 12 residues long. Trimming removed 4 bases at V and 7 bases at J, with 10 bases between. The CDR3 sequence is CASSPAGIEAFF. The CDR3 coding sequence is TGTGCCAGCAGCCCAGCGGGGATTGAAGCTTTCTTT.

This chain uses TRBV11-2 with TRBJ2-2; possibly TRBD2 for D (7 bases). The CDR3 length is 15 residues. V lost 1 base and J lost 7, with 13 bases in between. CDR1 and CDR2 from the germline V gene are SGHAT and FQNNGV. The CDR3 DNA follows: TGTGCCAGCAGCTTAGCGGGGGGCGCAATCGGGGAGCTGTTTTTT. Protein: CASSLAGGAIGELFF.

This clone turned up a few times. The chain carries TRBV6-5 and TRBJ2-7; 7 nucleotides match TRBD1. The CDR3 covers 11 residues. J lost 12 bases, V lost 6 bases, and 8 bases had no gene match. Germline V lookup: CDR1 MNHEY, CDR2 SVGAGI. CDR3 amino acids: CASSNQQGTYF. The CDR3 region has the DNA TGTGCCAGCAGCAACCAACAGGGGACGTACTTC.

This chain uses TRBV5-4 with TRBJ2-5, with D possibly TRBD1 on 6 matching bases. Trimming left V 0 bases short and J 5 bases short, with 14 bases between. This CDR3 contains 15 residues. The germline V gene has CDR1 SGHNT and CDR2 YYREEE (reference sequence). The CDR3 DNA follows: TGTGCCAGCAGCTTGGCAGGGGCTAACTCGGAGACCCAGTACTTC. Translating gives CASSLAGANSETQYF.

This rearrangement joins TRBV10-3 to TRBJ1-2; no clear D gene. The CDR3 sequence is 16 residues long. V gave up 4 bases and J gave up 0 bases, with 15 bases separating them. Germline values: CDR1 ENHRY, CDR2 SYGVKD. The CDR3 protein is CAISAVGSTANYGYTF. Here the CDR3 DNA reads TGTGCCATCAGTGCAGTCGGCTCTACAGCTAACTATGGCTACACCTTC.

This sequence joins TRBV6-5 and TRBJ1-1, with D possibly being TRBD1 (6 bases). The CDR3 contains 13 residues. Looked up from germline, CDR1 is MNHEY and CDR2 is SVGAGI. V lost 5 bases to trimming and J lost 7 bases, with 14 bases between them. The CDR3 loop reads CASSKTGEFEAFF. CDR3 bases: TGTGCCAGCAGTAAGACAGGAGAGTTTGAAGCTTTCTTT.

This clone has more than one count but fewer than ten. This sample includes further DNA sequences coding for the same CDR3. The chain couples TRBV6-1 to TRBJ1-1; D is uncertain. The V gene's germline CDR1 is MNHNS and CDR2 SASEGT. The ends were cut back, 0 bases at V and 4 bases at J, with 9 bases in the middle. This CDR3 contains 14 residues. CDR3 region: CASSEALGGTEAFF. The CDR3 DNA is TGTGCCAGCAGTGAAGCGCTGGGAGGCACTGAAGCTTTCTTT.

The chain carries TRBV20-1 and TRBJ1-5; TRBD1 matches 10 bases. The trim removed 3 bases at V and 7 bases at J, leaving 9 bases unmatched. In germline, CDR1 is DFQATT, CDR2 SNEGSKA (reference sequence). CDR3 length: 15 amino acids. Here the CDR3 DNA reads TGCAGTGCTAGTCGCCGACAGGGGGCGCAACAGCCCCAGCATTTT. The encoded protein is CSASRRQGAQQPQHF.

This clone came up a few times. The chain employs TRBV4-1 and TRBJ1-2; 9 positions match TRBD1. J was trimmed by 7 bases and V by 6 bases; bases with no gene match: 9. CDR3 size: 14 residues. The germline V gene encodes CDR1 MGHRA and CDR2 YSYEKL. The chain's CDR3 is CASSRTGTGIGYTF. CDR3 DNA sequence: TGCGCCAGCAGTCGCACCGGGACAGGGATTGGCTACACCTTC.

This sequence joins TRBV3-1 (or the pseudogene TRBV3-2) and TRBJ2-2; a weak D match, TRBD2 (5 bases). The CDR3 has 15 amino acids. Trimming shortened V by 3 bases and J by 3 bases, and 11 bases separated the two germline ends. The germline V gene has CDR1 LGHDT and CDR2 YNNKEL (reference sequence). The CDR3 reads CASSHLALDTGELFF. The CDR3 coding sequence is TGTGCCAGCAGCCACCTAGCCTTGGACACCGGGGAGCTGTTTTTT.

J is TRBJ2-5 and V is TRBV6-1; no definite D call. V lost 3 bases to trimming and J lost 4 bases, with 9 bases between them. The CDR3 length is 13 residues. From germline, CDR1 is MNHNS and CDR2 SASEGT. The CDR3 region has the DNA TGTGCCAGCAGTGATATTTACGGAGAGACCCAGTACTTC. Translating it yields CASSDIYGETQYF.

The chain links TRBV28 to TRBJ1-1; maybe TRBD1 (5 bases). The CDR3 spans 12 residues. The germline CDR1 and CDR2 sequences are MDHEN and SYDVKM. V was shortened by 6 bases and J by 7 bases, with 12 bases between the two germline ends. The CDR3 nucleotides are TGTGCCAGCAGAGACCAGGGTGGTGAAGCTTTCTTT. Translating gives CASRDQGGEAFF.

This clone was picked up one time. The chain joins TRBV2 to TRBJ1-2; 7 bases map to TRBD1. The junction had 12 bases not matched to a gene; V was cut back by 6 bases and J by 8 bases. This CDR3 spans 14 amino acids. Germline lookup yields CDR1 SNHLY and CDR2 FYNNEI. CDR3 coding DNA: TGTGCCAGCAGCCGCAACACAGGGGTTCGCGGCTACACCTTC. It yields the protein CASSRNTGVRGYTF.

V gene TRBV30 combines with J gene TRBJ1-5; the match to TRBD1 covers 8 bases. The CDR3 is made up of 15 amino acids. Germline V gives CDR1 GTSNPN, CDR2 SVGIG (reference sequence). The V gene end was trimmed by 1 base and the J gene end by 6 bases; junction bases not matched to a gene: 8. The CDR3 loop is CAWSEGQASGQPQHF. CDR3 bases: TGTGCCTGGAGTGAGGGACAGGCAAGCGGTCAGCCCCAGCATTTT.